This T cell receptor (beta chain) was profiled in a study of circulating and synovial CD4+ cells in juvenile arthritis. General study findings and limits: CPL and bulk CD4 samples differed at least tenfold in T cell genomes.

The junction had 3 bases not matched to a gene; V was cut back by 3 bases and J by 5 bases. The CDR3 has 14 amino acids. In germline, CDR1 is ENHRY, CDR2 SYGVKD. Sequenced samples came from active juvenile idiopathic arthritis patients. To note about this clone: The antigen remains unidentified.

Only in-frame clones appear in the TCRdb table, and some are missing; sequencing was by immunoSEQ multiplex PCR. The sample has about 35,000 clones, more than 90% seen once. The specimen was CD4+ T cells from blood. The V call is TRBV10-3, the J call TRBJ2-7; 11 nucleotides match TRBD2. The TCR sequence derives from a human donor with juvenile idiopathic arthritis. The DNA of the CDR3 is TGTGCCATCAGTGACGTGACTAGCGGGAACGAGCAGTACTTC. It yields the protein CAISDVTSGNEQYF.